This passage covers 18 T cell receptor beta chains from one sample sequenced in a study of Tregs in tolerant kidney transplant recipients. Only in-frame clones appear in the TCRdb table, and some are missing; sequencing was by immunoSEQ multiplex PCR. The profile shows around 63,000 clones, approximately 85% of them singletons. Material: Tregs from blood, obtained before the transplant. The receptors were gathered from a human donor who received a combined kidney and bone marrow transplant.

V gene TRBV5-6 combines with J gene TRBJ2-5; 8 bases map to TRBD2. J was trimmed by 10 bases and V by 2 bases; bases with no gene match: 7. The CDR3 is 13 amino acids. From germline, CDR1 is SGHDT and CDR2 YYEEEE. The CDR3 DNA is TGTGCCAGCAGCTTAAGCGGGAGTGGTCTCCAGTACTTC. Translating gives CASSLSGSGLQYF.

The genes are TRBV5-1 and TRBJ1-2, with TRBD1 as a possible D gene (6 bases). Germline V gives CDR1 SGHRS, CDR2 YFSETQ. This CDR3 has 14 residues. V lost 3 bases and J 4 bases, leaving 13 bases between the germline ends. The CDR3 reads CASSSGGGRYGYTF. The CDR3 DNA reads TGCGCCAGCAGCTCGGGGGGCGGTCGCTATGGCTACACCTTC.

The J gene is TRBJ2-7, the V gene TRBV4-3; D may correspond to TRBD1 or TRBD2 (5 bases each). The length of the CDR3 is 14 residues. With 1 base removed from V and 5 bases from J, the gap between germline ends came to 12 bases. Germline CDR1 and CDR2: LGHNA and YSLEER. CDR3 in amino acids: CASSQGGLGDEQYF. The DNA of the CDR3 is TGCGCCAGCAGCCAAGGAGGCCTGGGGGACGAGCAGTACTTC.

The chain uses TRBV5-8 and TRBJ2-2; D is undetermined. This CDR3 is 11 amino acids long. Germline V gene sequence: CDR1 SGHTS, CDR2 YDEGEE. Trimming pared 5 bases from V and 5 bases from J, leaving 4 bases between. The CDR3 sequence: CASSSTGELFF. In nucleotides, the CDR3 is TGTGCCAGCAGTAGTACCGGGGAGCTGTTTTTT. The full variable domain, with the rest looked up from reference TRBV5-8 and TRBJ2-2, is EAGVTQSPTHLIKTRGQQATLRCSPISGHTSVYWYQQALGLGLQFLLWYDEGEERNRGNFPPRFSGRQFPNYSSELNVNALELEDSALYLCASSSTGELFFGEGSRLTVL.

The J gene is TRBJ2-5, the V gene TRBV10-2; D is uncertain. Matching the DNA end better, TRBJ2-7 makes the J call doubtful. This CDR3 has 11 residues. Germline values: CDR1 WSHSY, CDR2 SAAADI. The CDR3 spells CASRRLYEQYF. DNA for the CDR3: TGCGCCAGCAGAAGACTGTACGAGCAGTACTTC.

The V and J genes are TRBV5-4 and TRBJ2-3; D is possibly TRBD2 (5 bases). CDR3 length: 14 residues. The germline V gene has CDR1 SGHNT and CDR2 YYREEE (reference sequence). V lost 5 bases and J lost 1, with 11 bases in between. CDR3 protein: CASSPSGGTDTQYF. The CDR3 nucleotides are TGTGCCAGCAGTCCGTCCGGGGGCACAGATACGCAGTATTTT. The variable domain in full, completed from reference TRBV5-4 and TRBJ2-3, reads ETGVTQSPTHLIKTRGQQVTLRCSSQSGHNTVSWYQQALGQGPQFIFQYYREEENGRGNFPPRFSGLQFPNYSSELNVNALELDDSALYLCASSPSGGTDTQYFGPGTRLTVL.

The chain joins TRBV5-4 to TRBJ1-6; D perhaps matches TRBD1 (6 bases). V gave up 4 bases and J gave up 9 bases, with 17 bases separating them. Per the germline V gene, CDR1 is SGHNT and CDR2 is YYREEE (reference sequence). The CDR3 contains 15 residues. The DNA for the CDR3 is TGTGCCAGCAGCATTCTACAGGGTCTGGGTTCACCCCTCCACTTT. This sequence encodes CASSILQGLGSPLHF.

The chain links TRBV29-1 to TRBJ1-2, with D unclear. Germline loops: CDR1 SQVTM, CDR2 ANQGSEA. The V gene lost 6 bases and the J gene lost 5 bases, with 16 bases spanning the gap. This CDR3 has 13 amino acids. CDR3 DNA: TGCAGCGTCGTGTCCCCCCTGGAGTATGGCTACACCTTC. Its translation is CSVVSPLEYGYTF.

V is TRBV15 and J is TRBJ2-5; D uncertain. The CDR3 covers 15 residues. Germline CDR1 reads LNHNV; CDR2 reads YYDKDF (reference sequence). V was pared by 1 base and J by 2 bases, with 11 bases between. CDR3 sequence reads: CATSRVASRQETQYF. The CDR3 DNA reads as TGTGCCACCAGCAGAGTTGCCAGCAGGCAAGAGACCCAGTACTTC.

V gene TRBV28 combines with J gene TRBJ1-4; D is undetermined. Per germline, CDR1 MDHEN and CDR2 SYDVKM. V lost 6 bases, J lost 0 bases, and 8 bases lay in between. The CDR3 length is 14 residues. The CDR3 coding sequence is TGTGCCAGCAGCCCGGGAGCAACTAATGAAAAACTGTTTTTT. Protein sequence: CASSPGATNEKLFF.

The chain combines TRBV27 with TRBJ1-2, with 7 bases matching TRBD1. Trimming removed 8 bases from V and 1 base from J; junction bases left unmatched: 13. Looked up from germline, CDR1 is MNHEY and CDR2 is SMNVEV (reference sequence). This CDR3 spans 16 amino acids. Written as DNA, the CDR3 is TGTGCCAGCGGAGGGACAGAGGGGCCCATTAACTATGGCTACACCTTC. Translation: CASGGTEGPINYGYTF.

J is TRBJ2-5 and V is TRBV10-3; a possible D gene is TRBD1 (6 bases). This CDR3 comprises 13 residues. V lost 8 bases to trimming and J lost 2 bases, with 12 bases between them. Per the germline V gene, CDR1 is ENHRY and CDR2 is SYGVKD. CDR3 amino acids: CAIGGPGQETQYF. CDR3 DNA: TGTGCCATCGGGGGCCCGGGACAAGAGACCCAGTACTTC.

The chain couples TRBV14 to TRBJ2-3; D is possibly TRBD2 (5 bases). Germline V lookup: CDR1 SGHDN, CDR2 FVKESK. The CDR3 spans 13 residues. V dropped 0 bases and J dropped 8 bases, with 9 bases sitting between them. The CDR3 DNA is TGTGCCAGCAGCCAAGATCGGGCGGGTACGCAGTATTTT. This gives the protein CASSQDRAGTQYF. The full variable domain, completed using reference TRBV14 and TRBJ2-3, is EAGVTQFPSHSVIEKGQTVTLRCDPISGHDNLYWYRRVMGKEIKFLLHFVKESKQDESGMPNNRFLAERTGGTYSTLKVQPAELEDSGVYFCASSQDRAGTQYFGPGTRLTVL.

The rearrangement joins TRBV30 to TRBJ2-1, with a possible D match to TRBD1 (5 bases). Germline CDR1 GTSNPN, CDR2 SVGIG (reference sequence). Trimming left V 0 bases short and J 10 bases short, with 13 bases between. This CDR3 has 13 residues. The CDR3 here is CAWSVLLGREQFF. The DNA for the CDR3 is TGTGCCTGGAGTGTACTGTTGGGGCGGGAGCAGTTCTTC.

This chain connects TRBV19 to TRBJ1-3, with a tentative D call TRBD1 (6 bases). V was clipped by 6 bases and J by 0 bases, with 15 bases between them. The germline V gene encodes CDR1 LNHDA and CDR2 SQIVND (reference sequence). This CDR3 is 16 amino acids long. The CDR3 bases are TGTGCCAGTAGGGATGGACAGCTCTTCTCTGGAAACACCATATATTTT. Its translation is CASRDGQLFSGNTIYF.

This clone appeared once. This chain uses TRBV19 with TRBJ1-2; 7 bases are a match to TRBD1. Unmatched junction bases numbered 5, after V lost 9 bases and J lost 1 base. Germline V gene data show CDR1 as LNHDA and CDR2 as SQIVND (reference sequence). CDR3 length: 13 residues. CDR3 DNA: TGTGCCAGCAGGGGACAGATTAACTATGGCTACACCTTC. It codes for CASRGQINYGYTF.

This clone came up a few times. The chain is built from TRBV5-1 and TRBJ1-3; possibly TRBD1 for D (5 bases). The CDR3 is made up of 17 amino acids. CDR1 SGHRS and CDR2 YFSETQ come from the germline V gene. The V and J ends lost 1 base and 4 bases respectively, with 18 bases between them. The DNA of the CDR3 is TGCGCCAGCAGCTTGAGGGTTACAGGCGGCCGCGGAAACACCATATATTTT. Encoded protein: CASSLRVTGGRGNTIYF.

The CDR3 is CASSEQRNTEAFF. Written as DNA, the CDR3 is TGCGCCAGCAGTGAACAGAGGAACACTGAAGCTTTCTTT. The chain uses TRBV10-1 and TRBJ1-1; D is unclear. The CDR3 has 13 residues. CDR1 WNHNN and CDR2 SYGVQD come from the germline V gene (reference sequence). Trimming shortened V by 3 bases and J by 1 base, and 6 bases separated the two germline ends.